Presented here are 26 T cell receptor beta chains from one specimen sequenced in a study of blood T cell repertoires in COVID-19. Assay: immunoSEQ multiplex PCR; the TCRdb copy retains only in-frame clones and omits some. The data show some 300,000 clones, with approximately 89% seen just once and less than 3.5% held by the top ten. The sequenced sample consisted of PBMCs or T cells enriched from blood (not recorded which). The source is a woman aged 50 to 60 who had been exposed to COVID-19.

The chain couples TRBV9 to TRBJ1-6; D uncertain. The V and J ends lost 0 bases and 6 bases respectively, with 10 bases between them. Germline values: CDR1 SGDLS, CDR2 YYNGEE. The CDR3 is 15 residues long. The CDR3 region is CASSVESRGNSPLHF. CDR3 DNA: TGTGCCAGCAGCGTAGAAAGCCGGGGTAATTCACCCCTCCACTTT.

The rearrangement uses TRBV28 and TRBJ1-5, with TRBD1 identical over 8 bases. V lost 5 bases, J lost 5 bases, and 14 bases stayed unmatched. Germline lookup yields CDR1 MDHEN and CDR2 SYDVKM. CDR3 size: 17 residues. CDR3: CASSQHSGQGNHQPQHF. The CDR3 DNA is TGTGCCAGCAGTCAACACAGCGGACAGGGTAACCATCAGCCCCAGCATTTT.

This chain uses TRBV14 with TRBJ1-3; the D gene is possibly TRBD1 (6 bases). CDR3 length: 19 residues. The V end was cut by 0 bases, the J end by 0 bases, with 18 bases between. Germline CDR1 reads SGHDN; CDR2 reads FVKESK. In DNA, the CDR3 is TGTGCCAGCAGCCAAGATTGGTGGGCAGGGGACCTCTCTGGAAACACCATATATTTT. The encoded protein is CASSQDWWAGDLSGNTIYF.

The rearrangement links TRBV7-2 to TRBJ2-1, with TRBD2 identical over 11 bases. After removal of 6 bases from V and 6 bases from J, the junction contained 7 bases not matched to a gene. The CDR3 has 15 amino acids. CDR1 and CDR2 from the germline V gene are SGHTA and FQGNSA. CDR3 DNA sequence: TGTGCCAGCAGACTCGCTAGCGGGGGGCTCAATGAGCAGTTCTTC. This codes for CASRLASGGLNEQFF.

The chain uses TRBV14 and TRBJ2-1; 10 nucleotides align to TRBD1. Per the germline V gene, CDR1 is SGHDN and CDR2 is FVKESK. This CDR3 is built from 17 residues. The trim removed 4 bases at V and 0 bases at J, leaving 6 bases unmatched. The CDR3 DNA reads TGTGCCAGCAGCCCCAGACAGGGGGCGATCTCCTACAATGAGCAGTTCTTC. It is translated as CASSPRQGAISYNEQFF.

V is TRBV15 and J is TRBJ1-5; the D is unclear. Between the trimmed V and J ends, which lost 4 bases and 7 bases, there was a span of 11 bases. Looked up from germline, CDR1 is LNHNV and CDR2 is YYDKDF (reference sequence). The length of the CDR3 is 13 residues. The CDR3 DNA sequence: TGTGCCACCAGCACAGAAAACACCCAGCCCCAGCATTTT. Its translation: CATSTENTQPQHF.

The chain carries TRBV28 and TRBJ2-2; the match to TRBD2 covers 8 bases. Germline CDR1 and CDR2: MDHEN and SYDVKM. The CDR3 is made up of 15 amino acids. V was clipped by 6 bases and J by 1 base; unmatched bases: 4. DNA of the CDR3: TGTGCCAGCAGGGTCAGCGGGGGGAACACCGGGGAGCTGTTTTTT. It encodes CASRVSGGNTGELFF.

This chain connects TRBV30 to TRBJ1-4; 9 bases are a match to TRBD1. This CDR3 spans 14 amino acids. Germline-derived CDR1 and CDR2 are GTSNPN and SVGIG (reference sequence). The trim removed 4 bases at V and 8 bases at J, leaving 8 bases unmatched. The CDR3: CAWMATGGGEKLFF. The DNA of the CDR3 is TGTGCCTGGATGGCGACAGGGGGAGGCGAAAAACTGTTTTTT.

This chain connects TRBV3-1 (or the pseudogene TRBV3-2) to TRBJ1-2, with D possibly matching TRBD1 (5 bases). CDR3 length: 13 residues. Germline V gene data show CDR1 as LGHDT and CDR2 as YNNKEL (reference sequence). The V end lost 1 base, the J end lost 6 bases, and 9 bases lay between the germline ends. CDR3 residues: CASSQARVDGYTF. The CDR3 DNA reads TGTGCCAGCAGCCAAGCCAGGGTGGATGGCTACACCTTC.

The CDR3 loop is CASSPDSTEAFF. The CDR3 DNA reads as TGTGCCAGTAGTCCCGATAGCACTGAAGCTTTCTTT. J is TRBJ1-1 and V is TRBV19, with D hard to call. This CDR3 is built from 12 residues. Trimming shortened V by 5 bases and J by 4 bases, and 8 bases separated the two germline ends. Germline values: CDR1 LNHDA, CDR2 SQIVND (reference sequence).

This clone occurred a few times. The chain carries TRBV5-6 and TRBJ1-4; 9 nucleotides agree with TRBD1. The trim removed 6 bases at V and 4 bases at J, leaving 4 bases unmatched. Germline V gene data show CDR1 as SGHDT and CDR2 as YYEEEE. The CDR3 runs to 14 residues. The CDR3 reads CASTLDRGNEKLFF. CDR3 coding DNA: TGTGCCAGCACCCTGGACAGGGGTAATGAAAAACTGTTTTTT. The entire variable domain, with the rest obtained from reference TRBV5-6 and TRBJ1-4, is as follows: DAGVTQSPTHLIKTRGQQVTLRCSPKSGHDTVSWYQQALGQGPQFIFQYYEEEERQRGNFPDRFSGHQFPNYSSELNVNALLLGDSALYLCASTLDRGNEKLFFGSGTQLSVL.

The chain recombines TRBV2 with TRBJ1-5, with 8 bases lining up with TRBD1. V shed 3 bases, J shed 6 bases, and the junction held 4 bases outside the gene matches. The CDR3 consists of 14 residues. Germline V gene sequence: CDR1 SNHLY, CDR2 FYNNEI. CDR3 region: CASSDLQGGQPQHF. Here the CDR3 DNA reads TGTGCCAGCAGTGATTTACAGGGGGGTCAGCCCCAGCATTTT.

The chain links TRBV28 to TRBJ1-3, with TRBD1 matching 8 bases. CDR3 length: 16 amino acids. Germline V lookup: CDR1 MDHEN, CDR2 SYDVKM. V dropped 5 bases and J dropped 4; count of bases not matched to a gene: 10. The CDR3 bases are TGTGCCAGCAGTCATGACAGGGGCTCACGAGGAAACACCATATATTTT. Protein: CASSHDRGSRGNTIYF. The entire variable domain, with the rest obtained from reference TRBV28 and TRBJ1-3, is as follows: DVKVTQSSRYLVKRTGEKVFLECVQDMDHENMFWYRQDPGLGLRLIYFSYDVKMKEKGDIPEGYSVSREKKERFSLILESASTNQTSMYLCASSHDRGSRGNTIYFGEGSWLTVV.

The chain recombines TRBV9 with TRBJ2-2; 11 bases map to TRBD1. This CDR3 comprises 17 residues. The germline V gene has CDR1 SGDLS and CDR2 YYNGEE. V lost 3 bases, J lost 5 bases, and 9 bases stayed unmatched. The CDR3 is CASSEPGQGDQTGELFF. CDR3 coding DNA: TGTGCCAGCAGCGAACCGGGACAGGGGGATCAAACCGGGGAGCTGTTTTTT.

This clone was found once. The gene calls are TRBV19 and TRBJ1-5; tentative D call: TRBD1 (5 bases). Germline V gives CDR1 LNHDA, CDR2 SQIVND (reference sequence). V lost 9 bases to trimming and J lost 6 bases, with 15 bases between them. The CDR3 covers 13 residues. The CDR3 sequence is CASGGTGVQPQHF. CDR3 bases: TGTGCCAGCGGAGGGACGGGGGTTCAGCCCCAGCATTTT.

The gene calls are TRBV5-1 and TRBJ2-5; 8 nucleotides agree with TRBD1. Per germline, CDR1 SGHRS and CDR2 YFSETQ. CDR3 length: 14 residues. Germline trimming cut 4 bases from V and 3 bases from J; bases unmatched to any gene: 5. CDR3 in amino acids: CASSPGTGKETQYF. CDR3 DNA: TGCGCCAGCAGCCCTGGGACAGGAAAAGAGACCCAGTACTTC. Combining the CDR3 with reference TRBV5-1 and TRBJ2-5 gives the whole variable domain KAGVTQTPRYLIKTRGQQVTLSCSPISGHRSVSWYQQTPGQGLQFLFEYFSETQRNKGNFPGRFSGRQFSNSRSEMNVSTLELGDSALYLCASSPGTGKETQYFGPGTRLLVL.

This chain connects TRBV14 to TRBJ2-7; D may be TRBD1 (5 bases). CDR1 is SGHDN and CDR2 is FVKESK in the germline V gene. The CDR3 has 14 residues. Trimming cost V 3 bases and J 1 base, with 10 bases left between them. CDR3 amino acids: CASSQRTPSYEQYF. The CDR3 DNA follows: TGTGCCAGCAGCCAGAGGACACCTTCCTACGAGCAGTACTTC.

The CDR3 DNA follows: TGTGCCAGAAGCTTAGGGTCGTGGCTAGCGGGGGGGTCCTACGAGCAGTACTTC. Encoded protein: CARSLGSWLAGGSYEQYF. The chain joins TRBV7-5 to TRBJ2-7; the D call in the table, TRBD2, was not verified against the DNA. TRBV7-5 is a recognized pseudogene. This CDR3 contains 18 residues.

This clone was counted a single time. The chain recombines TRBV18 with TRBJ2-5; TRBD2 agrees at 8 bases. The trim removed 3 bases at V and 4 bases at J, leaving 19 bases unmatched. The CDR3 is made up of 19 amino acids. Germline V gene sequence: CDR1 KGHSH, CDR2 LQKENI. The CDR3 DNA sequence: TGTGCCAGCTCACCCGGTACGGGATACGGGACTAGATCTTTAGAGACCCAGTACTTC. This encodes CASSPGTGYGTRSLETQYF.

CDR3 sequence reads: CASSLDISGGLSYEQYF. CDR3 sequence (DNA): TGCGCCAGCAGCTTGGATATTAGCGGGGGCCTCTCCTACGAGCAGTACTTC. V and J are TRBV5-1 and TRBJ2-7; TRBD2 agrees at 9 bases. J gave up 0 bases and V 0 bases, and 7 bases lay outside the gene matches. The CDR3 consists of 17 residues. CDR1 and CDR2 (germline): SGHRS, YFSETQ.

In DNA, the CDR3 is TGTGCCAGCAGCCCCACCGGAGGGGTCCGTCAGCCCCAGCATTTT. It encodes CASSPTGGVRQPQHF. The chain joins TRBV7-2 to TRBJ1-5; D perhaps matches TRBD1 (5 bases). Trimming pared 5 bases from V and 6 bases from J, leaving 17 bases between. The length of the CDR3 is 15 residues. The germline CDR1 and CDR2 sequences are SGHTA and FQGNSA.

The CDR3: CASSSRAGNEQFF. The DNA of the CDR3 is TGCGCCAGCAGCTCCCGGGCGGGAAATGAGCAGTTCTTC. This chain connects TRBV5-1 to TRBJ2-1; a possible D gene is TRBD2 (6 bases). Germline V lookup: CDR1 SGHRS, CDR2 YFSETQ. With 3 bases removed from V and 7 bases from J, the gap between germline ends came to 11 bases. This CDR3 is built from 13 residues.

J is TRBJ1-1 and V is TRBV28, with unresolved D. Germline V gene data show CDR1 as MDHEN and CDR2 as SYDVKM. The CDR3 is made up of 14 amino acids. V was pared by 2 bases and J by 7 bases, with 14 bases between. CDR3 nucleotide sequence: TGTGCCAGCAGTTTAACCACGCAACGGAGTGAAGCTTTCTTT. Amino acid sequence: CASSLTTQRSEAFF.

This clone was recorded a few times. The chain uses TRBV6-1 and TRBJ1-3; TRBD1 matches at 8 bases. The V segment lost 1 base and the J segment 4 bases; nucleotides outside the gene matches: 0. Germline CDR1 reads MNHNS; CDR2 reads SASEGT. The CDR3 sequence is 14 residues long. This CDR3 reads CASSEGDRGNTIYF. In DNA, the CDR3 is TGTGCCAGCAGTGAAGGGGACAGGGGAAACACCATATATTTT.

This chain links TRBV7-9 with TRBJ1-2; 7 bases match TRBD1. In germline, CDR1 is SEHNR, CDR2 FQNEAQ (reference sequence). J lost 0 bases, V lost 1 base, and 2 bases had no gene match. The CDR3 length is 15 residues. DNA for the CDR3: TGTGCCAGCAGCTTAGAAACAGGGGCTAACTATGGCTACACCTTC. Translation gives CASSLETGANYGYTF.

The chain employs TRBV28 and TRBJ2-1; possibly TRBD2 for D (5 bases). The CDR3 consists of 13 residues. The V and J ends lost 3 bases and 10 bases respectively, with 13 bases between them. Germline V gene lookup returns CDR1 MDHEN and CDR2 SYDVKM. CDR3 residues: CASSFSSPGEQFF. CDR3 nucleotide sequence: TGTGCCAGCAGTTTTTCCAGCCCGGGGGAGCAGTTCTTC.